At least ten counts were recorded for the clone carrying this T cell receptor beta chain. This sample was included in a study of early T cells in non-severe SARS-CoV-2 infection. TCRdb reprocessed the 5' RACE reads via MiXCR and lists one record per CDR3 protein. The sample holds roughly 26,000 distinct CDR3 sequences, more than 4.5% seen once. The CDR3 totals 14 residues. V lost 7 bases, J lost 4 bases, and 4 bases stayed unmatched. The V gene's germline CDR1 is LNHDA and CDR2 SQIVND (reference sequence). This TCR was sampled from an adult who was a healthcare worker with PCR-confirmed SARS-CoV-2 infection or an uninfected control (not recorded which). The chain recombines TRBV19 with TRBJ2-1; 10 bases align to TRBD2. Sequencing was performed on whole blood. CDR3 sequence reads: CASTSGGGYNEQFF. The CDR3 DNA reads as TGTGCCAGTACCAGCGGGGGGGGTTACAATGAGCAGTTCTTC.